These 30 T cell receptor beta chains came from one sample sequenced in a study of neurological immune-mediated disorders. MiXCR, applied by TCRdb to the 5' RACE reads, yields one record per CDR3 protein. This sample has about 80,000 distinct CDR3 sequences; 4.5% to 6.5% occur once, and the top ten carry around 2.2%. Sequenced material: PBMCs. Every receptor here comes from a woman aged 30 to 39 with multiple sclerosis.

As for this clonotype: Lacking the conserved final phenylalanine or tryptophan, this CDR3 likely reflects a read error. The DNA is left out, because the CDR3 cannot be placed on it with certainty; the CDR3 is given as TCRdb lists it. The genes are TRBV21-1 and TRBJ2-3. TRBV21-1 is a documented pseudogene. Including both end residues, the CDR3 is 11 amino acids long. The CDR3 is CASIGTDTQYN.

This clonotype was found many times. V usage is TRBV3-1 and J usage is TRBJ1-3; D is possibly TRBD1 (6 bases). V shed 0 bases and J shed 5 bases, with 17 bases lying between them. CDR1 and CDR2 (germline): LGHDT, YNNKEL (reference sequence). This CDR3 region has 17 residues. The CDR3 protein is CASSQDITGYGRNTIYF. CDR3 bases: TGTGCCAGCAGCCAAGATATTACAGGGTATGGGAGAAACACCATATATTTT.

This clonotype was counted many times. This chain joins TRBV5-5 and TRBJ2-5; 7 positions match TRBD2. Trimming removed 2 bases from V and 0 bases from J; junction bases left unmatched: 1. CDR3 length: 14 residues. The V gene's germline CDR1 is SGHKS and CDR2 YYEKEE (reference sequence). The CDR3 protein is CASSLREDQETQYF. The CDR3 DNA is TGTGCCAGCAGCTTACGGGAGGACCAAGAGACCCAGTACTTC.

At least ten counts were recorded for this clonotype. The chain joins TRBV20-1 to TRBJ2-6; either TRBD1 or TRBD2 may supply D (5 bases each). This CDR3 is 15 amino acids long. V lost 0 bases, J lost 13 bases, and 19 bases lay in between. The germline CDR1 and CDR2 sequences are DFQATT and SNEGSKA (reference sequence). This CDR3 reads CSARDLSGPRDVLTF. The CDR3 DNA reads TGCAGTGCTAGAGATTTGTCGGGGCCTCGAGATGTCCTGACTTTC.

The table lists this clonotype with many counts. V and J are TRBV5-1 and TRBJ1-1; D is perhaps TRBD1 (5 bases). Trimming took off 3 bases at V and 4 bases at J, with 16 bases between the two ends. This CDR3 region has 15 residues. Germline V gene data show CDR1 as SGHRS and CDR2 as YFSETQ. CDR3 sequence reads: CASSSTELRGTEAFF. The CDR3 DNA reads as TGCGCCAGCAGCTCGACAGAATTGAGGGGCACTGAAGCTTTCTTT.

The V gene is TRBV6-1, the J gene TRBJ2-3; D might be TRBD2 (5 bases). V was cut by 4 bases and J by 4 bases, with 21 bases left in between. This CDR3 has 17 residues. Germline values: CDR1 MNHNS, CDR2 SASEGT. This CDR3 reads CASSAGITSLAADTQYF. In DNA form, the CDR3 reads TGTGCCAGCAGTGCCGGGATCACTTCGCTTGCCGCAGATACGCAGTATTTT.

The chain recombines TRBV20-1 with TRBJ2-3; D is uncertain. The germline V gene has CDR1 DFQATT and CDR2 SNEGSKA (reference sequence). V lost 6 bases and J lost 6, with 19 bases in between. The CDR3 runs 14 residues. The CDR3 region is CSAPTLADRDTQYF. The CDR3 bases are TGCAGTGCCCCGACACTGGCGGACCGGGATACGCAGTATTTT.

This clonotype showed up many times. The rearrangement joins TRBV5-1 to TRBJ1-1; D not resolved. The CDR3 spans 13 residues. CDR1 SGHRS and CDR2 YFSETQ come from the germline V gene. Trimming took off 5 bases at V and 1 base at J, with 9 bases between the two ends. The CDR3 bases are TGCGCCAGCAGTGTAGAAGGGAACACTGAAGCTTTCTTT. It specifies CASSVEGNTEAFF.

Ten or more counts support this clonotype. The CDR3 reads CSARDPQGPGELFF. The CDR3 DNA is TGCAGTGCTAGAGATCCCCAGGGACCCGGGGAGCTGTTTTTT. The rearrangement joins TRBV20-1 to TRBJ2-2; either TRBD1 or TRBD2 may supply D (5 bases each). V gave up 0 bases and J gave up 6 bases, with 11 bases separating them. The CDR3 has 14 amino acids. CDR1 is DFQATT and CDR2 is SNEGSKA in the germline V gene (reference sequence).

The table lists this clonotype with a few counts. The chain links TRBV7-2 to TRBJ2-1; 9 nucleotides match TRBD2. The CDR3 runs to 16 residues. Germline CDR1 and CDR2: SGHTA and FQGNSA. With 3 bases clipped from V and 6 bases from J, the junction kept 9 bases outside the gene matches. This CDR3 is CASSFGGRARANEQFF. CDR3 nucleotide sequence: TGTGCCAGCAGCTTCGGCGGGAGGGCCAGGGCCAATGAGCAGTTCTTC.

This clonotype was seen repeatedly, ten times or more. The V and J genes are TRBV24-1 and TRBJ1-5; weak D call: TRBD1 (5 bases). The CDR3 consists of 15 residues. Germline loops: CDR1 KGHDR, CDR2 SFDVKD. The ends were cut back, 8 bases at V and 1 base at J, with 14 bases in the middle. For the CDR3, the DNA is TGTGCCACCAAGGCCCCAGGGCCAAGCAATCAGCCCCAGCATTTT. Protein: CATKAPGPSNQPQHF.

There are many counts of this clonotype. The chain uses TRBV7-2 and TRBJ1-1, with D uncertain. V gave up 7 bases and J gave up 5 bases, with 14 bases separating them. Germline values: CDR1 SGHTA, CDR2 FQGNSA. There are 13 residues in the CDR3. The CDR3 reads CASTSYLSTEAFF. DNA for the CDR3: TGTGCCAGCACCTCTTATTTAAGTACTGAAGCTTTCTTT.

This clonotype was counted at least ten times. The J gene is TRBJ1-3, the V gene TRBV11-2, with TRBD1 matching over 7 bases. The trim removed 3 bases at V and 2 bases at J, leaving 7 bases unmatched. In germline, CDR1 is SGHAT, CDR2 FQNNGV. The CDR3 runs to 16 residues. CDR3 coding DNA: TGTGCCAGCAGCTTTACGACAGGGAGCCCTGGAAACACCATATATTTT. As protein: CASSFTTGSPGNTIYF. Full variable domain (remainder filled in from reference TRBV11-2 and TRBJ1-3): EAGVAQSPRYKIIEKRQSVAFWCNPISGHATLYWYQQILGQGPKLLIQFQNNGVVDDSQLPKDRFSAERLKGVDSTLKIQPAKLEDSAVYLCASSFTTGSPGNTIYFGEGSWLTVV.

This clonotype occurred many times. The CDR3, as DNA: TGTGCCAGCAGTCCCGGGGGCTACGAGCAGTACGTC. Amino acids: CASSPGGYEQYV. The chain is built from TRBV12-3 or TRBV12-4 and TRBJ2-7, with D tentatively TRBD2 (6 bases). The CDR3 consists of 12 residues. Trimming shortened V by 5 bases and J by 3 bases, and 8 bases separated the two germline ends.

The chain joins TRBV10-3 to TRBJ2-3; the D gene is possibly TRBD2 (5 bases). This CDR3 is built from 12 residues. In germline, CDR1 is ENHRY, CDR2 SYGVKD. V gave up 9 bases and J gave up 4 bases, with 11 bases separating them. CDR3 DNA sequence: TGTGCCATAAACGGGGTGGCAGATACGCAGTATTTT. Translated: CAINGVADTQYF.

This clonotype has ten or more counts. The V call is TRBV15, the J call TRBJ1-2, with D uncertain. Germline CDR1 LNHNV, CDR2 YYDKDF (reference sequence). The length of the CDR3 is 17 residues. Trimming took 0 bases from V and 4 from J, leaving 18 bases between them. Written as DNA, the CDR3 is TGTGCCACCAGCAGAGATCTAAGGGCAGGAAGGTCCTATGGCTACACCTTC. Protein: CATSRDLRAGRSYGYTF.

In this sample, this clonotype turned up many times. This chain joins TRBV20-1 and TRBJ1-2; the D gene is possibly TRBD1 (5 bases). Germline V lookup: CDR1 DFQATT, CDR2 SNEGSKA (reference sequence). The V gene lost 0 bases and the J gene lost 4 bases, with 15 bases spanning the gap. The CDR3 runs to 15 residues. This CDR3 is CSARDWPREGYGYTF. CDR3 in DNA: TGCAGTGCTAGAGATTGGCCCAGGGAAGGCTATGGCTACACCTTC.

This clonotype was counted ten times or more. The genes are TRBV2 and TRBJ2-1; D assignment may be TRBD1 or TRBD2 (6 bases each). The CDR3 has 17 residues. Trimming removed 1 base at V and 2 bases at J, with 15 bases between. Germline V CDR1 and CDR2: SNHLY, FYNNEI. The DNA for the CDR3 is TGTGCCAGCAGTGAAGTAGGGGGACTCCAAACCTACAATGAGCAGTTCTTC. Protein sequence: CASSEVGGLQTYNEQFF. The full variable domain, its missing parts supplied by reference TRBV2 and TRBJ2-1, is EPEVTQTPSHQVTQMGQEVILRCVPISNHLYFYWYRQILGQKVEFLVSFYNNEISEKSEIFDDQFSVERPDGSNFTLKIRSTKLEDSAMYFCASSEVGGLQTYNEQFFGPGTRLTVL.

The table lists this clonotype with a few counts. V and J are TRBV7-3 and TRBJ1-1, with D hard to call. Germline V gene lookup returns CDR1 SGHTA and CDR2 FQGTGA. This CDR3 has 13 residues. The V gene lost 5 bases and the J gene lost 2 bases, with 9 bases spanning the gap. CDR3 amino acids: CASSAKFNTEAFF. CDR3 nucleotides: TGTGCCAGCAGCGCCAAATTTAACACTGAAGCTTTCTTT.

This clonotype was counted many times. V and J are TRBV6-6 and TRBJ1-1; no clear D gene. The germline gives CDR1 MNHNY, CDR2 SVGAGI (reference sequence). The CDR3 consists of 14 residues. V was trimmed by 2 bases and J by 1 base, leaving 8 bases between them. DNA for the CDR3: TGTGCCAGCAGTTACGGCCTCGGGAACACTGAAGCTTTCTTT. As protein: CASSYGLGNTEAFF.

This clonotype was seen at least ten times. The V and J genes are TRBV3-1 and TRBJ1-1; D ambiguous. The germline V gene encodes CDR1 LGHDT and CDR2 YNNKEL (reference sequence). V was pared by 3 bases and J by 11 bases, with 19 bases between. The CDR3 is 14 amino acids. Written as DNA, the CDR3 is TGTGCCAGCAGCCAGAATCGGGGAGCCCTCACTGCTTTCTTT. Amino acids: CASSQNRGALTAFF.

This clonotype showed up many times. The chain is built from TRBV20-1 and TRBJ2-2; no definite D call. There are 13 residues in the CDR3. The V and J ends lost 0 bases and 7 bases respectively, with 9 bases between them. The germline CDR1 and CDR2 sequences are DFQATT and SNEGSKA (reference sequence). CDR3 amino acids: CSARDRVGGELFF. CDR3 DNA sequence: TGCAGTGCTAGAGATCGGGTCGGCGGGGAGCTGTTTTTT.

This sequence joins TRBV12-3 or TRBV12-4 and TRBJ1-1, with D perhaps TRBD1 (5 bases). V was trimmed by 1 base and J by 5 bases, leaving 14 bases between them. This CDR3 has 15 amino acids. The chain's CDR3 is CASSLGGPLGTEAFF. CDR3 coding DNA: TGTGCCAGCAGTTTAGGGGGACCGCTGGGAACTGAAGCTTTCTTT.

This clonotype has a handful of counts. The chain carries TRBV27 and TRBJ2-3, with unresolved D. Looked up from germline, CDR1 is MNHEY and CDR2 is SMNVEV (reference sequence). V was clipped by 2 bases and J by 4 bases, with 13 bases between them. This CDR3 comprises 15 residues. For the CDR3, the DNA is TGTGCCAGCAGTTTAGGCCAGGAACGGTCAGATACGCAGTATTTT. It yields the protein CASSLGQERSDTQYF.

This clonotype was counted at least ten times. The V gene is TRBV20-1, the J gene TRBJ2-1; 7 nucleotides match TRBD2. The V and J ends lost 2 bases and 7 bases, in that order; junction bases with no gene match: 8. In germline, CDR1 is DFQATT, CDR2 SNEGSKA (reference sequence). The CDR3 is 14 amino acids. For the CDR3, the DNA is TGCAGTGCTAGACTGAAGCGGGGCGGGAATGAGCAGTTCTTC. The encoded protein is CSARLKRGGNEQFF.

This clonotype has a handful of counts. The chain recombines TRBV6-1 with TRBJ2-1; 13 positions agree with TRBD2. Germline trimming cut 6 bases from V and 8 bases from J; bases unmatched to any gene: 13. The CDR3 is made up of 17 amino acids. The germline V gene encodes CDR1 MNHNS and CDR2 SASEGT. DNA for the CDR3: TGTGCCAGCAGCCCCATCCCCGGGACTAGCGGGACCTATGAGCAGTTCTTC. Translating it yields CASSPIPGTSGTYEQFF.

At least ten counts were recorded for this clonotype. The CDR3 nucleotides are TGTGCCAGCAGCTTAGAGTGGGGGGTAGACGACACAGATACGCAGTATTTT. Its protein is CASSLEWGVDDTDTQYF. This rearrangement joins TRBV7-2 to TRBJ2-3, with TRBD2 as a possible D gene (6 bases). Germline assignment: CDR1 SGHTA and CDR2 FQGNSA. This CDR3 contains 17 residues. V lost 1 base, J lost 2 bases, and 16 bases lay in between. The entire variable domain, with the rest obtained from reference TRBV7-2 and TRBJ2-3, is as follows: GAGVSQSPSNKVTEKGKDVELRCDPISGHTALYWYRQSLGQGLEFLIYFQGNSAPDKSGLPSDRFSAERTGGSVSTLTIQRTQQEDSAVYLCASSLEWGVDDTDTQYFGPGTRLTVL.

A word on this clonotype: This sequence may be a read error, since a much larger clone differs from it by one base. V usage is TRBV4-2 and J usage is TRBJ1-6; the D gene is possibly TRBD1 (5 bases). Trimming stripped 0 bases from V and 3 bases from J, with 12 bases between. The CDR3 is 17 residues long. Germline V lookup: CDR1 LGHNA, CDR2 YNFKEQ. The CDR3 DNA reads as TGTGCCAGCAGCCAAGATCAAGGGGATAACTATAATTCACCCCTCCACTTT. It translates to CASSQDQGDNYNSPLHF.

The rearrangement joins TRBV7-8 to TRBJ1-2; D not resolved. With 0 bases removed from V and 2 bases from J, the gap between germline ends came to 10 bases. CDR1 is SGHVS and CDR2 is FQNEAQ in the germline V gene. The CDR3 length is 15 residues. This chain's CDR3 is CASSLAGRLNYGYTF. The DNA for the CDR3 is TGTGCCAGCAGCTTAGCGGGCCGCCTCAACTATGGCTACACCTTC.

This clonotype was seen repeatedly, ten times or more. CDR3 coding DNA: TGTGCCAGCAGTTTGGTCCCATCAGGGGAGCAGTTCTTC. Translated, it gives CASSLVPSGEQFF. The chain links TRBV12-3 or TRBV12-4 to TRBJ2-1, with D perhaps TRBD1 (5 bases). CDR3 length: 13 amino acids. V was pared by 3 bases and J by 10 bases, with 13 bases between.